This T cell receptor (beta chain) is drawn from a study of cytomegalovirus exposure and HLA in healthy donors (dated 2017 in TCRdb). With respect to the entire study: An earlier analysis of 587 of the donors reported roughly 300 Gb of sequence data and 117 million unique TCR beta sequences from some 180 million T cells. Using immunosequencing, the study profiled T cell repertoires from fewer than 850 subjects and related those repertoires to cytomegalovirus serostatus. A separate validation cohort of some 130 different subjects was used in addition to the 666-subject first cohort. Roughly 5 DR-DQ haplotypes were handled as single units for association and clustering, since linkage in the cohort was strong. A later analysis re-examined previously published TCR beta repertoires from roughly 650 donors and added high-resolution HLA genotyping to investigate patterns of TCR occurrence. To predict cytomegalovirus infection status, the study brought together high-throughput TCR immunosequencing, statistical association of individual TCRs with disease status, and machine learning. Of the roughly 420 genotyped donors, more than 75% were placed in the genetic ancestry cluster associated with self-reported Caucasian donors. The aim of the study was to test whether cataloging public T cell receptors could identify signatures of past pathogen exposure. The number of typed donors differed by locus: roughly 620-630 for A, B, C, DRB1 and DQB1; 522 for DQA1; 600 to 610 for DPA1; and roughly 490 for DPB1. All discovery cohort repertoires had been generated on a single sequencing platform. Among around 400 genotyped donors of the cohort, an average of roughly 230,000 unique TCR beta nucleotide sequences was sequenced per donor, of which 15% to 20% were non-productive. Alongside the repertoire data, information on donor age, sex, ethnicity and CMV serostatus was compiled. Genome-wide SNP genotypes for about 60% of the roughly 700 donors were used in a later genetic analysis, which treated that subset as a discovery cohort. In the later analysis, no new phenotypic data were used to find candidate immune exposures; instead, reliance was placed on TCR beta sequences and their occurrence across donors. About 320 gigabases of sequencing data and some 85 million unique TCR sequences were included in an early release covering 550 to 800 HLA-typed donors. In an earlier analysis of 587 of the donors, high-throughput TCR beta sequencing was used to judge whether each TCR beta V gene segment behaved as functional or pseudogenic. HLA typing included class I and class II loci at four-digit resolution.

Paper-wide results and their limitations: Most TCR sequences were seen in very few donors, while some public TCRs were found in many individuals. The presence/absence analyses assumed that sequencing depth was roughly uniform across donors, and that assumption may not be true. The 87-base-pair reads could not distinguish some IMGT-functional V segments, including TRBV6-2 and TRBV6-3, so those segments were excluded. Correlated functional status among segregating V segments might be attributable to linkage disequilibrium, but an unknown experimental factor could not be ruled out. A later analysis found that HLA-associated TCR beta chains were more clonally expanded and had lower generation probabilities than equally common non-associated chains. A further reported finding was that TCR beta sequences accurately predicted the HLA-A and HLA-B alleles for most subjects in the first cohort. In both the original and validation cohorts, the classifier was reported to diagnose cytomegalovirus status with high specificity and sensitivity. According to a later analysis, most CMV-associated TCR beta chains appeared to be HLA-restricted, and the HLA associations seemed to be driven largely by CMV exposure. Because HLA typing was missing for some donors at each locus, association tests included only the typed subset. The sequencing pipeline was judged likely to have produced a cluster of highly shared sequence variants as a technical artifact. For the cohort, immune exposure information was limited to CMV serostatus. It was suggested by the authors that the approach could potentially be generalized to other disease states and immunological phenotypes. In the study, approximately 150 TCR beta chains were listed as associated with cytomegalovirus. Several of the top co-occurrence clusters appeared to be linked to parvovirus B19, influenza, CMV and Epstein-Barr virus, according to a later analysis. Because counts were too low, about 18 rarely observed V segments, including chromosome 9 orphons, were left out of the earlier analysis of approximately 580 of the donors. In this cohort, only TCR beta chains were sequenced, and detectable features were limited by the absence of alpha or paired-chain data. Strong co-occurrence of HLA alleles, especially DR and DQ, made assigning TCR associations to individual alleles difficult. In a later genetic analysis, a missense DCLRE1C variant was associated with V-gene and J-gene trimming of TCR beta chains, and the association was replicated in an independent cohort. Broadly in line with IMGT annotations, most TCR beta V segments showed up in productive rearrangements about 87% or about 30% of the time in an earlier analysis of several hundred of the donors. According to a later analysis, TCR association rates differed among HLA loci, with DRB1 alleles showing the most associated TCRs and HLA-C alleles showing the fewest. In vitro tests confirmed that three of the cytomegalovirus-associated TCR beta chains recognize cytomegalovirus antigens. In a later analysis, some 17,000 TCR beta sequences were associated with specific HLA alleles at a false discovery rate of 0.05. Compared with the roughly 670-donor mean, donors in an Asian-associated ancestry cluster had fewer N-insertions in productive TCRs, according to a later genetic analysis.

Library construction relied on the immunoSEQ multiplex PCR assay. The multiplex PCR relied on a mix of 60 forward primers for TCR Vbeta segments and 13 reverse primers for TCR Jbeta segments. The CDR3 region of rearranged TCR beta genes was amplified from genomic DNA with a multiplex PCR assay. The amplified TCR beta libraries were sequenced on the Illumina HiSeq System as 87-base-pair reads. As for the original processing: Across the roughly 600 repertoires, a later analysis counted about 81 million unique TCR beta chains, around 10 million of which were shared by at least two donors. Raw reads were error-corrected and collapsed into unique sequences with a nearest-neighbor algorithm that merged closely related sequences to remove PCR and sequencing errors. CDR3 sequences were aligned to IMGT reference sequences to assign V, D and J gene segments. Each retained sequence needed at least a six-nucleotide match to both a V gene segment and a J gene segment. A rearrangement counted as productive if the CDR3 had no stop codons and remained in frame with V and J, and every other rearrangement counted as non-productive. CDR3 was defined according to IMGT convention as the region running from the second conserved V-encoded cysteine to the conserved J-encoded phenylalanine. The earlier analysis of around 640 of the donors excluded sequences that lacked an unambiguous match to a single V gene segment. An earlier analysis of over 450 of the donors classified V segments as functional when productive rearrangements were above 56.7% and as segregating when the standard deviation between donors was above 5%. A statistical classification framework was built to diagnose cytomegalovirus status from the catalog of TCR beta chain sequences. A later analysis assigned V and J genes by comparing TCR nucleotide sequences with IMGT/GENE-DB human TR gene sequences. A later analysis assigned CDR3 sequences and most-parsimonious VDJ recombination scenarios with the TCRdist pipeline. In a later analysis, each TCR beta chain was defined by its CDR3 amino acid sequence together with its V-gene family, and reads without a unique V-gene family were excluded. As a way to deal with suspected cross-contamination and a sequencing artifact, a later analysis dropped approximately 590 nucleotide sequences that were highly shared and had low generation probability. For each public chain, a later analysis derived a clonal expansion index from normalized ranks of inferred template counts within each repertoire. Generation probabilities in a later analysis came from a VDJ recombination model fitted to out-of-frame rearrangements, and those results were checked against IGoR. Hypergeometric tests were used in a later analysis to score TCR-TCR, TCR-HLA and TCR-CMV co-occurrence, with a repertoire-size bias correction applied to the TCR pairs. A later analysis estimated false discovery rates by permuting HLA or CMV assignments 20 times. In a later analysis, co-occurring TCRs were grouped with DBSCAN, and TCRdist sequence similarity was added when clustering was performed within HLA-allele-positive subsets. For co-occurrence clustering, repertoires with fewer than 30,000 or more than 120,000 public chains were excluded, along with roughly 5 repertoires with anomalous nucleotide sharing. The clones in this table, taken by TCRdb from immuneACCESS, are in-frame only. Not every clone is retained; where verified, under half of the shortfall comes from an unresolved V gene, and the cause of the rest is unknown. That table is the source of V, J and clone size, and D and trimming were worked out from the DNA. A total of under 75,000 clones appear in this sample, 74% of them only once. Approximately 10% of the sample is in the top ten clones.

In total, 630 or so healthy bone marrow donors made up the cohort. At the time of sampling, all cohort members were nominally healthy, though unrecorded immune exposures were likely present. CMV serostatus was recorded as positive for almost 300 and negative for about half of the roughly 700 cohort members, whereas no CMV serostatus was recorded for the donor in question. Each donor provided a peripheral blood sample, and peripheral blood mononuclear cells were used for TCR beta sequencing. Genomic DNA extraction from the blood cell samples was performed with the Qiagen DNeasy Blood Extraction Kit. Cut back by 3 bases and 4 bases, the V and J ends lie 9 bases apart. The CDR3 sequence holds 14 residues, the cysteine and phenylalanine included. Just the 42-base CDR3 DNA is kept, in frame starting at base 1. From a lookup of the germline V gene (reference sequence), CDR1 and CDR2 are SEHNR and FQNEAQ.

As to this clone: There is no known antigen for this receptor. No base qualities exist here, and no much larger clone lies one base off it.

The chain was built from TRBV7-9 and TRBJ2-2; the D gene is possibly TRBD2, with 6 bases matching. This sequence was found in a human donor in good health. Sequencing was done on a sample of PBMCs. The CDR3 amino acid sequence is: CASSLGGSTGELFF. The nucleotides read TGTGCCAGCAGCTTGGGGGGATCCACCGGGGAGCTGTTTTTT.